Described below is a single TCR beta chain sequence and its context. The data were taken from a study of T cell changes during pregnancy in multiple sclerosis. Sequenced by immunoSEQ multiplex PCR; TCRdb stores in-frame clones only, minus some. The data contain 100,000 or so clones, about 94% of them singletons. V lost 1 base to trimming and J lost 0 bases, with 13 bases between them. The CDR3 totals 18 residues. Germline lookup yields CDR1 MGHRA and CDR2 YSYEKL. This TCR came from a female donor in good health, enrolled as a control in a pregnancy study. This chain uses TRBV4-1 with TRBJ2-6; TRBD1 is a possible D gene (5 bases). Here the sequenced sample was peripheral blood, taken after pregnancy. In DNA, the CDR3 is TGCGCCAGCAGCCAAGCGGACAAGCTCTTCTCTGGGGCCAACGTCCTGACTTTC. Its protein product is CASSQADKLFSGANVLTF.